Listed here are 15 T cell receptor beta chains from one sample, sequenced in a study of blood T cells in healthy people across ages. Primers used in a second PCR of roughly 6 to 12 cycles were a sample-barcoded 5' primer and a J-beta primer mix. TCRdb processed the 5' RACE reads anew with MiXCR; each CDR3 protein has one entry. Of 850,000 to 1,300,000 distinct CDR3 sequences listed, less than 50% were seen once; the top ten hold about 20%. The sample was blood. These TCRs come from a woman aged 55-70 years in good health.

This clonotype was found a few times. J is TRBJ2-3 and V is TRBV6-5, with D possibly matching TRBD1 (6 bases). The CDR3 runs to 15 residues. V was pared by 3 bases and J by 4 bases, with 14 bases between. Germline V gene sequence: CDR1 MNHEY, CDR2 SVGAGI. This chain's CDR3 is CASSYHREKADTQYF. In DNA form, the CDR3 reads TGTGCCAGCAGTTATCACAGGGAGAAGGCAGATACGCAGTATTTT.

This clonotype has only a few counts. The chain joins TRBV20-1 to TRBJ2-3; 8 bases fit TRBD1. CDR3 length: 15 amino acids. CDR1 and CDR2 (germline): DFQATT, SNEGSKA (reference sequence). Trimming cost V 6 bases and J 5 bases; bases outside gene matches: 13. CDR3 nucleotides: TGCAGTGCCCAAAAAGACAGGGGAGATCGAGATACGCAGTATTTT. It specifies CSAQKDRGDRDTQYF.

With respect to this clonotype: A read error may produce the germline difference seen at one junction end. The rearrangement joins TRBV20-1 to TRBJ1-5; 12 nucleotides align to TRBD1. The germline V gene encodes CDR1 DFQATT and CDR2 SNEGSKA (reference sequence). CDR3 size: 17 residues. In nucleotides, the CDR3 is TGCAGTGCTAGCCGAACCGGGACAGGGGGCCTTAATCAACCCCAGCATTTT. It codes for CSASRTGTGGLNQPQHF.

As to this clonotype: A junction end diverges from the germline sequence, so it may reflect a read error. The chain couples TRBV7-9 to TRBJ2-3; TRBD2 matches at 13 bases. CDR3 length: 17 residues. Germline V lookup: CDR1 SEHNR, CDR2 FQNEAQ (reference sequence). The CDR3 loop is CASSLGTSGTSTDAQYF. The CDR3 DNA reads TGTGCCAGCAGCCTAGGGACTAGCGGGACTAGCACAGATGCGCAGTATTTT. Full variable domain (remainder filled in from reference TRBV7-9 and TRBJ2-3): DTGVSQNPRHKITKRGQNVTFRCDPISEHNRLYWYRQTLGQGPEFLTYFQNEAQLEKSRLLSDRFSAERPKGSFSTLEIQRTEQGDSAMYLCASSLGTSGTSTDAQYFGPGTRLTVL.

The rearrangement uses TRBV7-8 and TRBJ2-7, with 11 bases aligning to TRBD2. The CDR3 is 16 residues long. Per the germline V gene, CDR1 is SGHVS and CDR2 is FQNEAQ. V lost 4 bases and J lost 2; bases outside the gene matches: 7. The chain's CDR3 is CASSSELAGATYEQYF. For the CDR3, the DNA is TGTGCCAGCAGCTCGGAACTAGCGGGAGCAACCTACGAGCAGTACTTC.

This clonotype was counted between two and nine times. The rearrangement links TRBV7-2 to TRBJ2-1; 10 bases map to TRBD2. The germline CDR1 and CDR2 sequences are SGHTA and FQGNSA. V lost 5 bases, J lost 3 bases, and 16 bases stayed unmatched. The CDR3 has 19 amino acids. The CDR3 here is CASSRAPQGTSDLYNEQFF. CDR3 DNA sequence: TGTGCCAGCAGCCGAGCCCCTCAAGGGACTAGCGACCTCTACAATGAGCAGTTCTTC.

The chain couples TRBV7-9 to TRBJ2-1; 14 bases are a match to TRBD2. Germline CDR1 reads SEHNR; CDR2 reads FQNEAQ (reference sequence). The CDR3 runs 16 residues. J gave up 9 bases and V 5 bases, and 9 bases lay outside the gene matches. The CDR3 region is CASSQTGTSGRGEQFF. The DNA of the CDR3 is TGTGCCAGCAGCCAAACCGGGACTAGCGGGAGAGGTGAGCAGTTCTTC.

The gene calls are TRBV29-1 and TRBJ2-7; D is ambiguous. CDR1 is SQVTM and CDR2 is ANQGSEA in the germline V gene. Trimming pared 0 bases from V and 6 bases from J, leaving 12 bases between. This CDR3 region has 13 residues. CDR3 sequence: CSVEDFVVGEQYF. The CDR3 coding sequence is TGCAGCGTTGAAGACTTCGTCGTGGGCGAGCAGTACTTC.

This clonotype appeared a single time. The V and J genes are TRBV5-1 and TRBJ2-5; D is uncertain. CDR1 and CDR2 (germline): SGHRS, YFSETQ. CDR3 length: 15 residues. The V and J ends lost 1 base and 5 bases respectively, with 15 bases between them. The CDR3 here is CASSLIGLGAETQYF. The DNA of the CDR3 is TGCGCCAGCAGCTTGATAGGTCTCGGCGCGGAGACCCAGTACTTC. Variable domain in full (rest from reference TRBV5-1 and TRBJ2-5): KAGVTQTPRYLIKTRGQQVTLSCSPISGHRSVSWYQQTPGQGLQFLFEYFSETQRNKGNFPGRFSGRQFSNSRSEMNVSTLELGDSALYLCASSLIGLGAETQYFGPGTRLLVL.

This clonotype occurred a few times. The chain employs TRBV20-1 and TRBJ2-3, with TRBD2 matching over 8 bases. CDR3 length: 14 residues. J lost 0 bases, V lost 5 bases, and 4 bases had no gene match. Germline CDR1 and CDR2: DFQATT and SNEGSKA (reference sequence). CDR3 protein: CSAPASGSTDTQYF. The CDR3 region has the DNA TGCAGTGCTCCGGCTAGCGGGAGCACAGATACGCAGTATTTT.

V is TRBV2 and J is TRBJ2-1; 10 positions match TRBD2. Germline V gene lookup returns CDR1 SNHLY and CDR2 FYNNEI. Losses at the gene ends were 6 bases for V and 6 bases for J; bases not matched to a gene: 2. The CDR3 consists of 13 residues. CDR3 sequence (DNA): TGTGCCAGCAGGCTAGCGGGAGTCAATGAGCAGTTCTTC. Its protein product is CASRLAGVNEQFF.

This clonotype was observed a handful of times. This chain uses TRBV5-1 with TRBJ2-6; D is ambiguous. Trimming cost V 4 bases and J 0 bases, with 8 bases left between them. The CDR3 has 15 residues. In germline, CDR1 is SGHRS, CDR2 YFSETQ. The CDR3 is CASSPLTSGANVLTF. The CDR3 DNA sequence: TGCGCCAGCAGCCCCCTCACCTCTGGGGCCAACGTCCTGACTTTC.

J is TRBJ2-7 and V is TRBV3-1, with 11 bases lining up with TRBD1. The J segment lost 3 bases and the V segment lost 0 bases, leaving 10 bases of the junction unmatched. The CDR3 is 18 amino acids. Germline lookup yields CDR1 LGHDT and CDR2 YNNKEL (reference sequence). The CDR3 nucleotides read TGTGCCAGCAGCCAAGAGTCTGAACCGGGACAGGGGGGCTACGAGCAGTACTTC. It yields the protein CASSQESEPGQGGYEQYF.

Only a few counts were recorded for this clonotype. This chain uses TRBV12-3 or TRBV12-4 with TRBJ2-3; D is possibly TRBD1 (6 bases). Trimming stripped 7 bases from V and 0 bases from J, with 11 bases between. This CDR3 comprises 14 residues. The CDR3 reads CASKSGASTDTQYF. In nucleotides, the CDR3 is TGTGCCAGCAAATCAGGGGCTAGCACAGATACGCAGTATTTT.

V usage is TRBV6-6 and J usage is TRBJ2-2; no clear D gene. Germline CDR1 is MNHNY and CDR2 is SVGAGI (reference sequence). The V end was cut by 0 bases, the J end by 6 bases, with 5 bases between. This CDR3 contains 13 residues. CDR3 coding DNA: TGTGCCAGCAGTTACTCGCTAGCCGGGGAGCTGTTTTTT. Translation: CASSYSLAGELFF.